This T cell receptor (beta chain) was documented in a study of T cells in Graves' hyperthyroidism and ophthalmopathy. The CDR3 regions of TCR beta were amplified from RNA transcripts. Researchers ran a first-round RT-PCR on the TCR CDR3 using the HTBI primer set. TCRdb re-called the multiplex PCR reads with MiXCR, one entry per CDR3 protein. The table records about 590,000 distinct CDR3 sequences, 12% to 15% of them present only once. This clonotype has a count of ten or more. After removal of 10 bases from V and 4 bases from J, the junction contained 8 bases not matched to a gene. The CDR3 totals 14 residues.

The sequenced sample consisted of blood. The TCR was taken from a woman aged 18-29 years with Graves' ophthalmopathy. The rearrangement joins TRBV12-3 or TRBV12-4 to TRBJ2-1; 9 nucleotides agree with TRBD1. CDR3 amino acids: CATGRDREYNEQFF. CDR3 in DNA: TGTGCCACCGGCCGGGACAGGGAATACAATGAGCAGTTCTTC.